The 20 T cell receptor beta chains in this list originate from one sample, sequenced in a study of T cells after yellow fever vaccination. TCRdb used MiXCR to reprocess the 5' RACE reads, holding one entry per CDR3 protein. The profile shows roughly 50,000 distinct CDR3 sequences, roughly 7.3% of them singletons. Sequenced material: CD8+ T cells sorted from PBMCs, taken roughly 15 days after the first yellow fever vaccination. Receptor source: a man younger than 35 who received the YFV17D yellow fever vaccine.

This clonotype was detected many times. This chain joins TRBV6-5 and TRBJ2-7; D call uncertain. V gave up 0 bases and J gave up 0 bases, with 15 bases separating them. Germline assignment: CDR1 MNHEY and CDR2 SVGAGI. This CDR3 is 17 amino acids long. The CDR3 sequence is CASSYSVVPKISYEQYV. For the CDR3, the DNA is TGTGCCAGCAGTTACTCAGTAGTGCCTAAAATCTCCTACGAGCAGTACGTC.

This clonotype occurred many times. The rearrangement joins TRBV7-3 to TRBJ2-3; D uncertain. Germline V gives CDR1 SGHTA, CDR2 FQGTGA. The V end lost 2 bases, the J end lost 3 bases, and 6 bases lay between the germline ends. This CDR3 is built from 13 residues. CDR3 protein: CASSLAQTDTQYF. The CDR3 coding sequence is TGTGCCAGCAGCTTAGCCCAAACAGATACGCAGTATTTT.

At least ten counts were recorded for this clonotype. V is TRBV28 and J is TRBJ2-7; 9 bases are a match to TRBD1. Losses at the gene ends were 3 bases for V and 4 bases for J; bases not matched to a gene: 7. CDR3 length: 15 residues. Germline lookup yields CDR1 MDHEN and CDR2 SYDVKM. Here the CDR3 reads CASSFRDRETYEQYF. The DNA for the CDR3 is TGTGCCAGCAGTTTCAGGGACAGGGAGACGTACGAGCAGTACTTC.

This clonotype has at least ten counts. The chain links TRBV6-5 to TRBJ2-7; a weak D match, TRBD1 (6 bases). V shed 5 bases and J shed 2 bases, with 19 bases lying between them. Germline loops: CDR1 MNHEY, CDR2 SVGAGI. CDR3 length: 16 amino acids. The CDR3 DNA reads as TGTGCCAGCAGTCCAATACAGGGATTCGGAGCCTACGAGCAGTACTTC. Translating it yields CASSPIQGFGAYEQYF.

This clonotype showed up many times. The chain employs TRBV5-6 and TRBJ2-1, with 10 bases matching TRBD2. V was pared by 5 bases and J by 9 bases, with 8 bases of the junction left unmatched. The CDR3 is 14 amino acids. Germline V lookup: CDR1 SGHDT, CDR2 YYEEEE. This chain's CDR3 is CASSPGTSDGEQFF. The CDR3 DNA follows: TGTGCCAGCAGTCCCGGGACTAGCGATGGTGAGCAGTTCTTC.

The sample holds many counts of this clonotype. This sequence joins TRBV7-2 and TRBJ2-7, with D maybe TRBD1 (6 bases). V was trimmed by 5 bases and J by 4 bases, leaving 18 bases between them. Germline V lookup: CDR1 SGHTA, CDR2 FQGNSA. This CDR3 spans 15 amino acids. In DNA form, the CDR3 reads TGTGCCAGCAGCCCGTGGGGGACACAGTCTTACGAGCAGTACTTC. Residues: CASSPWGTQSYEQYF. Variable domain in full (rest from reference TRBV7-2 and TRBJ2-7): GAGVSQSPSNKVTEKGKDVELRCDPISGHTALYWYRQSLGQGLEFLIYFQGNSAPDKSGLPSDRFSAERTGGSVSTLTIQRTQQEDSAVYLCASSPWGTQSYEQYFGPGTRLTVT.

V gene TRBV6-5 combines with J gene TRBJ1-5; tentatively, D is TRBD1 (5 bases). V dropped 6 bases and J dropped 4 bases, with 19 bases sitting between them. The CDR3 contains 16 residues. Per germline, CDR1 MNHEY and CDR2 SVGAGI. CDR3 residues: CASSPISRVGNQPQHF. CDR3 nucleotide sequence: TGTGCCAGCAGCCCGATAAGCAGGGTTGGGAATCAGCCCCAGCATTTT.

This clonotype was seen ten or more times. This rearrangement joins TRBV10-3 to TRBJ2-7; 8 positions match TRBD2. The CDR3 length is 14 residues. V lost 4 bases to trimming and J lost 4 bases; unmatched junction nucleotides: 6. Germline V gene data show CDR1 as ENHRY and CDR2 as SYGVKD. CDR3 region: CAISGAGLAYEQYV. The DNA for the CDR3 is TGTGCCATCAGTGGTGCCGGACTAGCTTACGAGCAGTACGTC.

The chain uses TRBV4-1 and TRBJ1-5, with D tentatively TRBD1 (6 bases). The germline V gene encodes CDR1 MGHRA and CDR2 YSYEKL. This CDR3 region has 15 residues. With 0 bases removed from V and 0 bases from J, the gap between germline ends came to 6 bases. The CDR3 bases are TGCGCCAGCAGCCAAGACAGGGGTAGCAATCAGCCCCAGCATTTT. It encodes CASSQDRGSNQPQHF.

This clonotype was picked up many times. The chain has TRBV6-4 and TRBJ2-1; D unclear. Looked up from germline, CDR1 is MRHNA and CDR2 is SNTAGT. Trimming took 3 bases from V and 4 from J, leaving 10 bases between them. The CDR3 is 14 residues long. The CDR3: CASSETVDYNEQFF. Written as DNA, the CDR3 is TGTGCCAGCAGTGAAACAGTAGATTACAATGAGCAGTTCTTC.

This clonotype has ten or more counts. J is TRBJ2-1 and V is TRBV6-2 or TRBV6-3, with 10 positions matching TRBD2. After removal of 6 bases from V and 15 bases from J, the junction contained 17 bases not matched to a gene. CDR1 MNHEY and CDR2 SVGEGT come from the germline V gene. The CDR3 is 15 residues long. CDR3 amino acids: CASSSSGGAPVVGFF. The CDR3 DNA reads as TGTGCCAGCAGCAGCAGCGGGGGGGCACCGGTCGTAGGGTTCTTC.

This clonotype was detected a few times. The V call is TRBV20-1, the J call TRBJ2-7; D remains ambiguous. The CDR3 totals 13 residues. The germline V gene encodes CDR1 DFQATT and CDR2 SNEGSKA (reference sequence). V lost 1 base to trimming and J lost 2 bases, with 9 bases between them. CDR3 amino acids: CSARVASAYEQYV. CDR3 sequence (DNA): TGCAGTGCTAGAGTGGCATCAGCCTACGAGCAGTACGTC.

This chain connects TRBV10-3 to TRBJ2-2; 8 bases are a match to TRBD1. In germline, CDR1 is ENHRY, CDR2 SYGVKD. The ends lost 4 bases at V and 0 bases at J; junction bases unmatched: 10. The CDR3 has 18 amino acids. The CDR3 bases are TGTGCCATCAGTGTGGGACAGGTTTTTAACGCGAACACCGGGGAGCTGTTTTTT. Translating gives CAISVGQVFNANTGELFF.

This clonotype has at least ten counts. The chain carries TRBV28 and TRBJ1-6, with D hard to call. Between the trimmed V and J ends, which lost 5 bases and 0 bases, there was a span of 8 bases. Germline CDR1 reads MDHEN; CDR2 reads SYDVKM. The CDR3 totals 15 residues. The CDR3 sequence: CASSLLSSYNSPLHF. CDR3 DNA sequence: TGTGCCAGCAGTCTTTTGAGCTCCTATAATTCACCCCTCCACTTT.

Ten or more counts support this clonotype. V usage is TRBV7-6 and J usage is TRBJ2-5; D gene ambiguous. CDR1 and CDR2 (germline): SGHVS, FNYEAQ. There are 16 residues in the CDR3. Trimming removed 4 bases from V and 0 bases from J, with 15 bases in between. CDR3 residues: CASSSHAAEYQETQYF. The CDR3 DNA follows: TGTGCCAGCAGCTCCCACGCGGCGGAGTACCAAGAGACCCAGTACTTC.

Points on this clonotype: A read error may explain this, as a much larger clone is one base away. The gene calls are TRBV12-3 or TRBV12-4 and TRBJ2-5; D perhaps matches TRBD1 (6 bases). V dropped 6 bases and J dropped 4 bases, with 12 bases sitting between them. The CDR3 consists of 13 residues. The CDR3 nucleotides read TGTGCCAGCAGACGACAGGATCTAGAGACCCAGTACTTC. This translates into CASRRQDLETQYF.

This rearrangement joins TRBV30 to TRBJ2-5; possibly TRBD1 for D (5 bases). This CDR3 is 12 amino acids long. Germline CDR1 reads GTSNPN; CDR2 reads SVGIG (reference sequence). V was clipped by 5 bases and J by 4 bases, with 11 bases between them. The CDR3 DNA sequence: TGTGCCTGGTCGGACATAAGAGAGACCCAGTACTTC. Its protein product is CAWSDIRETQYF. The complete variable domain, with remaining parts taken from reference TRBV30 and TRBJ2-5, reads SQTIHQWPATLVQPVGSPLSLECTVEGTSNPNLYWYRQAAGRGLQLLFYSVGIGQISSEVPQNLSASRPQDRQFILSSKKLLLSDSGFYLCAWSDIRETQYFGPGTRLLVL.

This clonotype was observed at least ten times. For the CDR3, the DNA is TGCGCCAGCAGCCAAGACGGGCGGCCAGGGTGGGAGACCCAGTACTTC. Protein product: CASSQDGRPGWETQYF. The chain joins TRBV4-1 to TRBJ2-5; TRBD1 is a possible D gene (5 bases). This CDR3 has 16 residues. V lost 0 bases, J lost 5 bases, and 16 bases lay in between. Per germline, CDR1 MGHRA and CDR2 YSYEKL.

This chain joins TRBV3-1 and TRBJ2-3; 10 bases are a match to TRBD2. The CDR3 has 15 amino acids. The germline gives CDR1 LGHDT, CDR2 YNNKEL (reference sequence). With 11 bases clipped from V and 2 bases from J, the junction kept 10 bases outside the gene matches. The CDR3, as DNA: TGTGCCTGCTGCCCTAGCGGGGGTCCCACAGATACGCAGTATTTT. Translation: CACCPSGGPTDTQYF.

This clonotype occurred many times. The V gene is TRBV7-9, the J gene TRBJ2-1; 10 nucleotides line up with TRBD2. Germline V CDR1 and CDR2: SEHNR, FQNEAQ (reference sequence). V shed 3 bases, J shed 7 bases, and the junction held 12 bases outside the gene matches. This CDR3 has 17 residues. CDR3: CASSFPIAGGPSNEQFF. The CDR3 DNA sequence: TGTGCCAGCAGCTTCCCGATAGCGGGGGGCCCCTCGAATGAGCAGTTCTTC.